There are a few counts of the clone carrying this T cell receptor beta chain. Its antigen is currently unknown. This record comes from a study of cytomegalovirus exposure and HLA in healthy donors. About the research overall: For the 300 to 450 genotyped donors, 65% to 90% fell within the Caucasian-associated ancestry cluster.

Findings and limits, study-wide: The authors judged a highly shared variant cluster likely a sequencing artifact.

The PCR had 60 Vbeta and 13 Jbeta primers. Libraries were prepared by immunoSEQ multiplex PCR; TCRdb keeps only in-frame clonotypes and omits some of them. The sample holds roughly 100,000 clones; about 70% are singletons and the top ten take roughly 0.79%. This receptor was obtained from a boy aged 5 to 17 in good health and CMV-seronegative. Sequenced sample: PBMCs.

CDR3 nucleotide sequence: TGTGCCAGCAGTTCCCCGAGGGATGGCGATCAGCCCCAGCATTTT. Amino acid sequence: CASSSPRDGDQPQHF. The chain carries TRBV6-5 and TRBJ1-5; D unresolved. CDR3 length equals 15 residues. Germline V gene sequence: CDR1 MNHEY, CDR2 SVGAGI. V lost 4 bases, J lost 5 bases, and 15 bases lay in between.